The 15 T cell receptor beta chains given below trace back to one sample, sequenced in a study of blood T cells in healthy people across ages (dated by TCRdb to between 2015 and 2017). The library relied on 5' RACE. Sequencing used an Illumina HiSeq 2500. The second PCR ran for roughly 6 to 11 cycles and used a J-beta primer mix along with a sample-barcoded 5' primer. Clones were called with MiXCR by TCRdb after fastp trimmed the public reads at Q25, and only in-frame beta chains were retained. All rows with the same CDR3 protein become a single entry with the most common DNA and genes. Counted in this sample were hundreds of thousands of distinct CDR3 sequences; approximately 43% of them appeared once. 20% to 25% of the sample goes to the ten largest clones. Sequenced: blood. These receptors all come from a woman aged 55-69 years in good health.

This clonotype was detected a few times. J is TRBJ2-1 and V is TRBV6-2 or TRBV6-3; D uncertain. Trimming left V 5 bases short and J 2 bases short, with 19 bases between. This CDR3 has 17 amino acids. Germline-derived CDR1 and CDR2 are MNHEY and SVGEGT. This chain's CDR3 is CASSTDASETPYNEQFF. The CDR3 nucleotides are TGTGCCAGCAGTACGGACGCGAGCGAGACCCCCTACAATGAGCAGTTCTTC.

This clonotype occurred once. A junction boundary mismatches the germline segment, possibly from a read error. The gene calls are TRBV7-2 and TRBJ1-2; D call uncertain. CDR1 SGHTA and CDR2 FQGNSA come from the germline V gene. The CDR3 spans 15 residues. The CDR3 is CVSSRPEALDYGYTF. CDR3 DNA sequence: TGTGTCAGCAGCCGCCCGGAGGCTTTAGACTATGGCTACACCTTC.

The DNA of the CDR3 is TGCAGTGCTAGGCATCATCCGCCCCTCCACTTT. Translation gives CSARHHPPLHF. This sequence joins TRBV20-1 and TRBJ1-6; D unresolved. The CDR3 runs to 11 residues. Germline V gene data show CDR1 as DFQATT and CDR2 as SNEGSKA (reference sequence). V was clipped by 3 bases and J by 13 bases, with 10 bases between them.

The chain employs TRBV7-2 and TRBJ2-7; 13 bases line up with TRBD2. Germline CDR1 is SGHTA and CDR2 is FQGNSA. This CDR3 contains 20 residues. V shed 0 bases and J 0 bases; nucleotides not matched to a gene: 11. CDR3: CASSLARGTSGIGSSYEQYF. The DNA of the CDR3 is TGTGCCAGCAGCTTAGCCCGCGGGACTAGCGGGATCGGAAGCTCCTACGAGCAGTACTTC.

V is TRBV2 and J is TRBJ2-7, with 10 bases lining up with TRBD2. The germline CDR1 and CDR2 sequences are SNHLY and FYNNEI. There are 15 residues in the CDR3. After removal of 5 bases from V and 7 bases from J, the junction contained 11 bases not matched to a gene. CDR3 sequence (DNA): TGTGCCAGCAGTCTAGCGGGAGAGCCCTTCAATGAGCAGTACTTC. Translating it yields CASSLAGEPFNEQYF.

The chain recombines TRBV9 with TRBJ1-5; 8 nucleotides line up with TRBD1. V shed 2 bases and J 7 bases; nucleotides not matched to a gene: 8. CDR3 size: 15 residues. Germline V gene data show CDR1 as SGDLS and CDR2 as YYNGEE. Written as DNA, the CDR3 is TGTGCCAGCAGCGTGGCTCCAGGGGGCGGACAGCCCCAGCATTTT. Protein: CASSVAPGGGQPQHF.

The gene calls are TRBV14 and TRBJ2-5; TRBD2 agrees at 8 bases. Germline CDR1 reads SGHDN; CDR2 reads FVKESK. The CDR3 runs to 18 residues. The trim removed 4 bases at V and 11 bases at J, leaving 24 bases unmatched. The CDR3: CASSPIVREDFLDNEQYF. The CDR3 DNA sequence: TGTGCCAGCAGCCCCATTGTGCGGGAGGACTTCTTAGACAATGAGCAGTACTTC.

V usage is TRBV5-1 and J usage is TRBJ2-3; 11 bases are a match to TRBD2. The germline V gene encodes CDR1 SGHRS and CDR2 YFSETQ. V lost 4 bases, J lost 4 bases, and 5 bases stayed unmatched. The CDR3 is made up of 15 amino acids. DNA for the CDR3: TGCGCCAGCAGCCCGACTAGCGGGGAGGCAGATACGCAGTATTTT. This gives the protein CASSPTSGEADTQYF.

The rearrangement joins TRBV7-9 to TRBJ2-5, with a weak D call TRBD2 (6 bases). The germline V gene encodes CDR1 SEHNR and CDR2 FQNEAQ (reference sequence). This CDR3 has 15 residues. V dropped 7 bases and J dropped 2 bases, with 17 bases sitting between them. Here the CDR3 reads CASNGRGSIQETQYF. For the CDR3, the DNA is TGTGCCAGCAACGGTCGGGGGTCGATTCAAGAGACCCAGTACTTC.

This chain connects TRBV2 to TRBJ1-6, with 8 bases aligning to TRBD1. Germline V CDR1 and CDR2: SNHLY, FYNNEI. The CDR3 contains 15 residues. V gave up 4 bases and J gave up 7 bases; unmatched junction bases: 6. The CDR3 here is CASSVDRVGNSPLHF. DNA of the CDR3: TGTGCCAGCAGTGTGGACAGGGTGGGGAATTCACCCCTCCACTTT.

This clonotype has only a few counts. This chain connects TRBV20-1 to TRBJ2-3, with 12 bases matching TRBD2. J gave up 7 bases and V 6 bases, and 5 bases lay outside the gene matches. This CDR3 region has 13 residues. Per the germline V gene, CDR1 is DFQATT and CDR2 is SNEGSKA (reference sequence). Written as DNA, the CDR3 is TGCAGTGCCTGGACTAGCGGGGCTAATACGCAGTATTTT. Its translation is CSAWTSGANTQYF.

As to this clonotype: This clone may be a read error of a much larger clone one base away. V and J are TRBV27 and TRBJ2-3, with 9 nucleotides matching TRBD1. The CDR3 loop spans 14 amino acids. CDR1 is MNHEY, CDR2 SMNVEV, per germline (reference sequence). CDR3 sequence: CASSIRQGGDMQYF. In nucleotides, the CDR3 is TGTGCCAGCAGTATACGACAGGGGGGAGATATGCAGTATTTT.

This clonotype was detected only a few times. The CDR3 DNA reads as TGTGCCAGCGGACGAACTAGAACAGATACGCAGTATTTT. It yields the protein CASGRTRTDTQYF. The J gene is TRBJ2-3, the V gene TRBV18; D is perhaps TRBD2 (5 bases). In germline, CDR1 is KGHSH, CDR2 LQKENI. CDR3 length equals 13 residues. The V and J ends lost 8 bases and 3 bases respectively, with 12 bases between them.

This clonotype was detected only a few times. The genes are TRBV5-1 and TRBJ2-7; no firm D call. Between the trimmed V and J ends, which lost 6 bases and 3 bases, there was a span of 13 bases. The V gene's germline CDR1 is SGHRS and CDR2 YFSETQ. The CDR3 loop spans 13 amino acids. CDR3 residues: CASTPGSYYEQYF. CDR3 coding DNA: TGCGCCAGCACCCCGGGCAGTTACTACGAGCAGTACTTC.

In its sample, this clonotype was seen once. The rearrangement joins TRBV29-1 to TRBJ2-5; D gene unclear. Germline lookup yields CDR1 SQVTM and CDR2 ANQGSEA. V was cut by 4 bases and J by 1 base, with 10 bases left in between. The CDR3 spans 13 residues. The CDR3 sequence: CSVGRRRQETQYF. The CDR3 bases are TGCAGCGTTGGGCGGCGGCGCCAAGAGACCCAGTACTTC.